Listed below are T cell receptor beta chains from one sample, sequenced in a study of shared clonotypes between healthy human individuals. Clones were sequenced by immunoSEQ multiplex PCR, and TCRdb holds only the in-frame ones, with some missing. The table includes 2 million to 2.5 million clones, 90% to 96% detected once. Material: naive CD4+ T cells sorted from blood. The receptors stem from a young man in good health. CDR3s include the opening cysteine and the closing phenylalanine or tryptophan. Fields, in order: V gene, clone size, J gene, D gene, CDR3 DNA, CDR3 protein. A D gene is named only where the DNA matches it firmly. The listing skips clone size in some rows; elsewhere it reads once, few, many or a size class.

v_gene: TRBV2; abundance: -; j_gene: TRBJ2-7; d_gene: TRBD2; CDR3nt: TGTGCCAGCAGTGAAGTCGGGTATGCTCTGGGACTAGGGGACGAGCAGTACTTC; CDR3aa: CASSEVGYALGLGDEQYF
v_gene: TRBV21-1; abundance: -; j_gene: TRBJ1-5; d_gene: -; CDR3nt: TGTGCCAGCAGCACCCCTCCGGGACACATTAATCAGCCCCAGCATTTT; CDR3aa: CASSTPPGHINQPQHF
v_gene: TRBV6-5; abundance: -; j_gene: TRBJ2-2; d_gene: -; CDR3nt: TGTGCCAGCAGTAACACGAACACCGGGGAGCTGTTTTTT; CDR3aa: CASSNTNTGELFF
v_gene: TRBV6-6; abundance: -; j_gene: TRBJ1-6; d_gene: TRBD1; CDR3nt: TGTGCCAGCAGTCCGGGACAGGGGGCGCGGGGTTCACCCCTCCACTTT; CDR3aa: CASSPGQGARGSPLHF
v_gene: TRBV28; abundance: -; j_gene: TRBJ2-5; d_gene: TRBD2; CDR3nt: TGTGCCACCCGACTAGCGGGGGGCAGGGAGACCCAGTACTTC; CDR3aa: CATRLAGGRETQYF
v_gene: TRBV6-5; abundance: -; j_gene: TRBJ1-4; d_gene: TRBD1; CDR3nt: TGTGCCAGCAGTCCTCCCCGGGACAGGGGCGAAAAACTGTTTTTT; CDR3aa: CASSPPRDRGEKLFF
v_gene: TRBV28; abundance: -; j_gene: TRBJ1-1; d_gene: -; CDR3nt: TGTGCCAGCAGTCCATTACCGAGGGACGGCACTGAAGCTTTCTTT; CDR3aa: CASSPLPRDGTEAFF
v_gene: TRBV5-5; abundance: -; j_gene: TRBJ2-2; d_gene: -; CDR3nt: TGTGCCAGCAGCTTAGTACAGTCCCCCACCGGGGAGCTGTTTTTT; CDR3aa: CASSLVQSPTGELFF
v_gene: TRBV6-5; abundance: once; j_gene: TRBJ2-5; d_gene: -; CDR3nt: TGTGCCAGCAGCCTTACAGGGCGGGAGACCCAGTACTTC; CDR3aa: CASSLTGRETQYF
v_gene: TRBV6-1; abundance: -; j_gene: TRBJ1-3; d_gene: TRBD1; CDR3nt: TGTGCCAGCAGTGCCCAACAGGGGAGTCCTTGGAACACCATATATTTT; CDR3aa: CASSAQQGSPWNTIYF
v_gene: TRBV29-1; abundance: -; j_gene: TRBJ2-3; d_gene: TRBD2; CDR3nt: TGCAGCGTTGATATGGCTAGCGGGAGCAGAGATACGCAGTATTTT; CDR3aa: CSVDMASGSRDTQYF
v_gene: TRBV6-5; abundance: -; j_gene: TRBJ1-5; d_gene: -; CDR3nt: TGTGCCAGCAGTTTGGTCAGATATCAGCCCCAGCATTTT; CDR3aa: CASSLVRYQPQHF
v_gene: TRBV6-1; abundance: -; j_gene: TRBJ1-5; d_gene: -; CDR3nt: TGTGCCAGCAGCGAAAAGGGGCCCCAGCATTTT; CDR3aa: CASSEKGPQHF
v_gene: TRBV5-6; abundance: -; j_gene: TRBJ1-5; d_gene: -; CDR3nt: TGTGCCAGCAGCTTGCGGGGTCTAGGGAATCAGCCCCAGCATTTT; CDR3aa: CASSLRGLGNQPQHF
v_gene: TRBV4-1; abundance: -; j_gene: TRBJ1-4; d_gene: -; CDR3nt: TGCGCCAGCAGCCAAGATCAAGGATATAATGAAAAACTGTTTTTT; CDR3aa: CASSQDQGYNEKLFF
v_gene: TRBV5-1; abundance: -; j_gene: TRBJ2-5; d_gene: -; CDR3nt: TGCGCCAGCAGCTGGGGGGCAGGAGAAGAGACCCAGTACTTC; CDR3aa: CASSWGAGEETQYF
v_gene: TRBV5-1; abundance: -; j_gene: TRBJ1-1; d_gene: TRBD1; CDR3nt: TGCGCCAGCAGCTCCGAACAGGGGGTGAACACTGAAGCTTTCTTT; CDR3aa: CASSSEQGVNTEAFF
v_gene: TRBV7-9; abundance: once; j_gene: TRBJ2-7; d_gene: -; CDR3nt: TGTGCCAGCAGCTTAGAGAGCTACGAGCAGTACTTC; CDR3aa: CASSLESYEQYF
v_gene: TRBV10-3; abundance: -; j_gene: TRBJ2-7; d_gene: TRBD1; CDR3nt: TGTGCCAGCGTCACCGGGACAGGTGCCTACGAGCAGTACTTC; CDR3aa: CASVTGTGAYEQYF
v_gene: TRBV6-6; abundance: few; j_gene: TRBJ1-5; d_gene: -; CDR3nt: TGTGCCAGCAGTTACGAACAGAGCAATCAGCCCCAGCATTTT; CDR3aa: CASSYEQSNQPQHF
v_gene: TRBV6-1; abundance: -; j_gene: TRBJ2-1; d_gene: TRBD2; CDR3nt: TGTGCCAGCAGTTCCCTGGGGGGAGGGATCAATGAGCAGTTCTTC; CDR3aa: CASSSLGGGINEQFF
v_gene: TRBV4-1; abundance: -; j_gene: TRBJ2-1; d_gene: -; CDR3nt: TGCGCCAGCAGCCAAGGCCGGGGGAAATACAATGAGCAGTTCTTC; CDR3aa: CASSQGRGKYNEQFF
v_gene: TRBV29-1; abundance: -; j_gene: TRBJ2-7; d_gene: TRBD1; CDR3nt: TGCAGCGTCGTCAAGGGGGCGCGGGAGCAGTACTTC; CDR3aa: CSVVKGAREQYF
v_gene: TRBV28; abundance: -; j_gene: TRBJ1-4; d_gene: -; CDR3nt: TGTGCCAGCGGCAGGGGAAATGAAAAACTGTTTTTT; CDR3aa: CASGRGNEKLFF
v_gene: TRBV10-3; abundance: few; j_gene: TRBJ1-5; d_gene: -; CDR3nt: TGTGCCATCAGCCCCACCATCGGATCCGAAACGAATCAGCCCCAGCACTTT; CDR3aa: CAISPTIGSETNQPQHF
v_gene: TRBV18; abundance: -; j_gene: TRBJ1-4; d_gene: -; CDR3nt: TGTGCCAGCTCACCACTTCAGGAGGGTGAAAAACTGTTTTTT; CDR3aa: CASSPLQEGEKLFF
v_gene: TRBV4-1; abundance: -; j_gene: TRBJ1-5; d_gene: -; CDR3nt: TGCGCCAGCAGCCAAGTTGCAGGGGCAGGCCAGCCCCAGCATTTT; CDR3aa: CASSQVAGAGQPQHF
v_gene: TRBV7-2; abundance: -; j_gene: TRBJ2-3; d_gene: -; CDR3nt: TGTGCCAGCAGCCCCCGTGCCGGGTTGGGGGCAGATACGCAGTATTTT; CDR3aa: CASSPRAGLGADTQYF
v_gene: TRBV7-2; abundance: -; j_gene: TRBJ2-3; d_gene: -; CDR3nt: TGTGCCAGCAGCTTAGCGGGGCGGGCAGATACGCAGTATTTT; CDR3aa: CASSLAGRADTQYF
v_gene: TRBV7-9; abundance: -; j_gene: TRBJ2-2; d_gene: TRBD2; CDR3nt: TGTGCCAGCACCTCACGGACTAGCGGGGGAAACACCGGGGAGCTGTTTTTT; CDR3aa: CASTSRTSGGNTGELFF
v_gene: TRBV30; abundance: -; j_gene: TRBJ2-2; d_gene: -; CDR3nt: TGTGCCTGGAGTGTGCCACCCGGGGAGCTGTTTTTT; CDR3aa: CAWSVPPGELFF
v_gene: TRBV28; abundance: few; j_gene: TRBJ1-3; d_gene: -; CDR3nt: TGTGCCAGCAGGGGAAACACCATATATTTT; CDR3aa: CASRGNTIYF
v_gene: TRBV28; abundance: -; j_gene: TRBJ1-2; d_gene: -; CDR3nt: TGTGCCAGCAGTTCTTCAGGGACACCTAATAACTATGGCTACACCTTC; CDR3aa: CASSSSGTPNNYGYTF
v_gene: TRBV30; abundance: -; j_gene: TRBJ2-7; d_gene: -; CDR3nt: TGTGCCTGGATTCCGCTGCAGGCCGACGAGCAGTACTTC; CDR3aa: CAWIPLQADEQYF
v_gene: TRBV5-4; abundance: once; j_gene: TRBJ2-1; d_gene: -; CDR3nt: TGTGCCAGCAGCTTGGGACGTGAAGATGAGCAGTTCTTC; CDR3aa: CASSLGREDEQFF
v_gene: TRBV11-3; abundance: -; j_gene: TRBJ2-2; d_gene: -; CDR3nt: TGTGCCAGCAGCCACAGGGTCACCGGGGAGCTGTTTTTT; CDR3aa: CASSHRVTGELFF
v_gene: TRBV6-5; abundance: -; j_gene: TRBJ1-2; d_gene: TRBD1; CDR3nt: TGTGCCAGCAGATCACCCGGGACAGGGACTTATGGCTACACCTTC; CDR3aa: CASRSPGTGTYGYTF
v_gene: TRBV7-9; abundance: -; j_gene: TRBJ1-4; d_gene: -; CDR3nt: TGTGCCAGCAGCAAGGGACGGATTAATGAAAAACTGTTTTTT; CDR3aa: CASSKGRINEKLFF
v_gene: TRBV5-6; abundance: once; j_gene: TRBJ2-5; d_gene: -; CDR3nt: TGTGCCAGCAGACCGGGACATCCGAGTGAGACCCAGTACTTC; CDR3aa: CASRPGHPSETQYF
v_gene: TRBV7-3; abundance: few; j_gene: TRBJ2-7; d_gene: -; CDR3nt: TGTGCCAGCAGCCTCGTGGACGGTTACGAGCAGTACTTC; CDR3aa: CASSLVDGYEQYF
v_gene: TRBV6-5; abundance: -; j_gene: TRBJ1-2; d_gene: -; CDR3nt: TGTGCCAGCAGTCTTCAGGGGTCCTATGGCTACACCTTC; CDR3aa: CASSLQGSYGYTF
v_gene: TRBV7-2; abundance: -; j_gene: TRBJ2-1; d_gene: -; CDR3nt: TGTGCCAGCAGCCTATCCCCCTGGGATCGGGATGAGCAGTTCTTC; CDR3aa: CASSLSPWDRDEQFF
v_gene: TRBV2; abundance: -; j_gene: TRBJ1-6; d_gene: TRBD1; CDR3nt: TGTGCCAGCAGTCTCGGGACAGGGTCGACACCCCTCCACTTT; CDR3aa: CASSLGTGSTPLHF
v_gene: TRBV10-2; abundance: -; j_gene: TRBJ1-5; d_gene: -; CDR3nt: TGCGCCAGCAGTATTGTGGGTCAGCCCCAGCATTTT; CDR3aa: CASSIVGQPQHF
v_gene: TRBV28; abundance: -; j_gene: TRBJ1-4; d_gene: -; CDR3nt: TGTGCCAGCAAAACGACAGTCGAAGGCGAAAAACTGTTTTTT; CDR3aa: CASKTTVEGEKLFF
v_gene: TRBV6-6; abundance: -; j_gene: TRBJ2-5; d_gene: TRBD2; CDR3nt: TGTGCCAGCAGTTTTGTAGCGGGAGGGCCGGGTGAGACCCAGTACTTC; CDR3aa: CASSFVAGGPGETQYF
v_gene: TRBV10-3; abundance: -; j_gene: TRBJ1-3; d_gene: -; CDR3nt: TGTGCCATCAGCCCGACGGGGATCTCTGGAAACACCATATATTTT; CDR3aa: CAISPTGISGNTIYF
v_gene: TRBV20-1; abundance: -; j_gene: TRBJ2-5; d_gene: -; CDR3nt: TGCAGTTTAGCGTTTCAAGAGACCCAGTACTTC; CDR3aa: CSLAFQETQYF
v_gene: TRBV6-5; abundance: -; j_gene: TRBJ1-1; d_gene: TRBD1; CDR3nt: TGTGCCAGCAGTTCACAGGGGAACATGAACACTGAAGCTTTCTTT; CDR3aa: CASSSQGNMNTEAFF
v_gene: TRBV6-5; abundance: -; j_gene: TRBJ2-7; d_gene: TRBD2; CDR3nt: TGTGCCAGCACCCTTAGCGGGAAGGGACCTTCCGAGCAGTACTTC; CDR3aa: CASTLSGKGPSEQYF
v_gene: TRBV9; abundance: -; j_gene: TRBJ2-1; d_gene: -; CDR3nt: TGTGCCAGCAGCTCTACGGGGAGCTCCTACAATGAGCAGTTCTTC; CDR3aa: CASSSTGSSYNEQFF
v_gene: TRBV29-1; abundance: few; j_gene: TRBJ1-1; d_gene: -; CDR3nt: TGCAGCGCAGTACTAAACACGGGGAGCACTGAAGCTTTCTTT; CDR3aa: CSAVLNTGSTEAFF
v_gene: TRBV5-1; abundance: -; j_gene: TRBJ1-2; d_gene: -; CDR3nt: TGCGCCAGCAGCCTAGCGACTAGTCGGGGCTACACCTTC; CDR3aa: CASSLATSRGYTF
v_gene: TRBV4-3; abundance: -; j_gene: TRBJ2-2; d_gene: -; CDR3nt: TGCGCCAGCAGCCAAGAAATCGGGACTAACACCGGGGAGCTGTTTTTT; CDR3aa: CASSQEIGTNTGELFF
v_gene: TRBV9; abundance: -; j_gene: TRBJ2-1; d_gene: TRBD1; CDR3nt: TGTGCCAGCAGCGTAGGGGGGACAGACCACAATGAGCAGTTCTTC; CDR3aa: CASSVGGTDHNEQFF